This section outlines one T cell receptor beta chain sequence together with its context. Its antigen is unknown. With 5 bases removed from V and 4 bases from J, the gap between germline ends came to 11 bases. The CDR3 is 13 amino acids. Germline CDR1 reads SGHAT; CDR2 reads FQNNGV. The data belong to a study of T cell repertoires in cytomegalovirus infection. For the study at large: It was the public TCR beta signatures that indicated both CMV infection and matching HLA type. General observations from the study: Using cumulative public TCR beta family frequency, the authors identified those who carried CMV together with the relevant HLA.

MiXCR, run by TCRdb on the reads, gives a single entry per CDR3 protein. In the table there are hundreds of thousands of distinct CDR3 sequences, around 35% of which are singletons. This specimen consisted of cultured PBMCs, obtained from culture after CMV antigen stimulation. This TCR was recovered from a human donor in good health (CMV status not recorded). Some clones in this sample may be carry-over from other donors' samples. The chain is built from TRBV11-2 and TRBJ1-1; D is unresolved. The CDR3 protein is CASSRHRSTEAFF. CDR3 DNA: TGTGCCAGCAGCAGACATAGGAGCACTGAAGCTTTCTTT.